This T cell receptor (beta chain) was recovered during a study of blood T cell repertoires in COVID-19. Study at large: Specimens from acute and convalescent COVID-19 originated in the United States, Italy and Spain. PBMCs, B-cell-depleted T cells, or T cells were the source of the cDNA or gDNA that made up the material.

This CDR3 is 18 amino acids long. The V and J ends lost 7 bases and 4 bases, in that order; junction bases with no gene match: 17. CDR1 is MGHRA, CDR2 YSYEKL, per germline. Per the study methods: Estimated nucleated cell counts came from reference gene primer amplification. Some clones are missing from TCRdb's copy, which holds only in-frame ones; the method was immunoSEQ multiplex PCR. V and J calls and clone size are those listed in that table; D and trimming were worked out from the DNA. The sample comprises more than 90,000 clones, around 85% of which are singletons, and 9.5% to 15% rests with the top ten.

V usage is TRBV4-1 and J usage is TRBJ2-2; 8 bases agree with TRBD1. This receptor was taken from a human donor in a cohort sampled during active COVID-19. The sample consisted of peripheral blood. The CDR3 DNA reads TGCGCCAGCACCCTGGGGCAGGGGGCGGGCGGAGCCACCGGGGAGCTGTTTTTT. This gives the protein CASTLGQGAGGATGELFF.